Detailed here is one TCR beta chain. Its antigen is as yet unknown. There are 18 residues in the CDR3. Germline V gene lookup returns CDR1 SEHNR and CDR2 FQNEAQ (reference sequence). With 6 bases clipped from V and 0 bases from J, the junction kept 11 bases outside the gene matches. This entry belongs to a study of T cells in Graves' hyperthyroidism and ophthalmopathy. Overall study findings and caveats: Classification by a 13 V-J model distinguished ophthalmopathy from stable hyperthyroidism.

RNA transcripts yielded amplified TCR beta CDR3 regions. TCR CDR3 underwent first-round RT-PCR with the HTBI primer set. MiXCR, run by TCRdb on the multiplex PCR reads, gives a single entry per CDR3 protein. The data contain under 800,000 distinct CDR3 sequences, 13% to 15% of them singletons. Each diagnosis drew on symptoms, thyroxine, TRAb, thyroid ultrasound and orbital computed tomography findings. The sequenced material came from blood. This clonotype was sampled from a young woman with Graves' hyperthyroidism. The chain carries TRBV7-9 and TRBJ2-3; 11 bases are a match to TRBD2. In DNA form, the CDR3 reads TGTGCCAGCAGACCGCTACTAGCGGGAGCCCCCAGCACAGATACGCAGTATTTT. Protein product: CASRPLLAGAPSTDTQYF.